A selection of T cell receptor beta chains follows, all from one sample in a study of technical replicates of blood from several donors. Sequencing was performed with immunoSEQ multiplex PCR; in TCRdb, only in-frame clones are kept and a portion is missing. In the table there are about 81,000 clones, 80% to 90% of which are singletons. Sequenced: PBMCs. All receptors come from a human donor in good health. Some clones in this sample may be carry-over from other donors' samples. Each CDR3 is given with its conserved first and last residue. The D gene is left open where the match is weak. Expanded clones are given a class, and other clones once, few, many or no size at all.

d_gene: .; j_gene: TRBJ1-2; v_gene: TRBV5-4; abundance: .; CDR3aa: CASSLGPGEAYGYTF; CDR3nt: TGTGCCAGCAGCTTGGGCCCCGGGGAGGCGTATGGCTACACCTTC
d_gene: TRBD1; j_gene: TRBJ1-2; v_gene: TRBV27; abundance: .; CDR3aa: CASRQGQGYGYTF; CDR3nt: TGTGCCAGCAGACAGGGACAGGGCTATGGCTACACCTTC
d_gene: .; j_gene: TRBJ2-3; v_gene: TRBV10-3; abundance: few; CDR3aa: CAISQGVLDTDTQYF; CDR3nt: TGTGCCATCAGCCAAGGGGTTTTGGACACAGATACGCAGTATTTT
d_gene: TRBD2; j_gene: TRBJ2-3; v_gene: TRBV29-1; abundance: .; CDR3aa: CSVGPSGGAGDTQYF; CDR3nt: TGCAGCGTGGGACCTAGCGGGGGGGCTGGAGATACGCAGTATTTT
d_gene: .; j_gene: TRBJ2-7; v_gene: TRBV18; abundance: few; CDR3aa: CASSYSSSSYEQYF; CDR3nt: TGTGCCAGCTCATACTCATCTAGCTCCTACGAGCAGTACTTC
d_gene: TRBD1; j_gene: TRBJ2-7; v_gene: TRBV30; abundance: few; CDR3aa: CAWTGGGEQYF; CDR3nt: TGTGCCTGGACAGGGGGCGGGGAGCAGTACTTC
d_gene: .; j_gene: TRBJ2-1; v_gene: TRBV7-2; abundance: .; CDR3aa: CASSLAWVGTEQFF; CDR3nt: TGTGCCAGCAGCTTAGCTTGGGTGGGCACTGAGCAGTTCTTC
d_gene: TRBD1; j_gene: TRBJ1-5; v_gene: TRBV6-6; abundance: .; CDR3aa: CASSFATGSGQPQHF; CDR3nt: TGTGCCAGCAGTTTCGCGACAGGGTCAGGCCAGCCCCAGCATTTT
d_gene: TRBD2; j_gene: TRBJ2-5; v_gene: TRBV10-3; abundance: .; CDR3aa: CAISAGLAGLQETQYF; CDR3nt: TGTGCCATCAGTGCCGGACTAGCGGGGCTCCAAGAGACCCAGTACTTC
d_gene: TRBD2; j_gene: TRBJ2-3; v_gene: TRBV6-6; abundance: .; CDR3aa: CASSRTSGGPKDTQYF; CDR3nt: TGTGCCAGCAGTAGGACTAGCGGGGGGCCAAAAGATACGCAGTATTTT
d_gene: TRBD1; j_gene: TRBJ2-3; v_gene: TRBV11-3; abundance: .; CDR3aa: CASSYSRGLGGDTQYF; CDR3nt: TGTGCCAGCAGCTACAGCAGGGGGCTTGGGGGAGATACGCAGTATTTT
d_gene: .; j_gene: TRBJ2-5; v_gene: TRBV7-2; abundance: once; CDR3aa: CASSLTLSRETQYF; CDR3nt: TGTGCCAGCAGCTTAACTTTAAGTCGGGAGACCCAGTACTTC
d_gene: .; j_gene: TRBJ1-6; v_gene: TRBV11-2; abundance: once; CDR3aa: CASSLGPGSSYNSPLHF; CDR3nt: TGTGCCAGCAGCTTAGGTCCGGGGTCCTCCTATAATTCACCCCTCCACTTT
d_gene: .; j_gene: TRBJ2-1; v_gene: TRBV9; abundance: .; CDR3aa: CASSVSSGNPYNEQFF; CDR3nt: TGTGCCAGCAGCGTAAGTAGCGGAAATCCTTACAATGAGCAGTTCTTC
d_gene: TRBD2; j_gene: TRBJ2-1; v_gene: TRBV11-1; abundance: .; CDR3aa: CASSLDRLAGEEQFF; CDR3nt: TGTGCCAGCAGCTTAGATCGGCTAGCGGGGGAGGAGCAGTTCTTC
d_gene: .; j_gene: TRBJ2-7; v_gene: TRBV18; abundance: .; CDR3aa: CASSLFVQGGDEQYF; CDR3nt: TGTGCCAGCTCACTCTTTGTTCAGGGAGGCGACGAGCAGTACTTC
d_gene: .; j_gene: TRBJ2-7; v_gene: TRBV7-2; abundance: .; CDR3aa: CASSLQGGTLYEQYF; CDR3nt: TGTGCCAGCAGCTTACAGGGGGGTACCCTCTACGAGCAGTACTTC
d_gene: TRBD2; j_gene: TRBJ2-3; v_gene: TRBV2; abundance: .; CDR3aa: CATLEERGTDTQYF; CDR3nt: TGTGCCACCCTTGAGGAGCGGGGAACAGATACGCAGTATTTT
d_gene: .; j_gene: TRBJ1-6; v_gene: TRBV7-2; abundance: once; CDR3aa: CASSSRLTSSYNSPLHF; CDR3nt: TGTGCCAGCAGCTCTCGACTGACGAGCTCCTATAATTCACCCCTCCACTTT
d_gene: .; j_gene: TRBJ1-2; v_gene: TRBV29-1; abundance: once; CDR3aa: CSVEQGLGYGYTF; CDR3nt: TGCAGCGTTGAACAGGGGCTAGGTTATGGCTACACCTTC
d_gene: .; j_gene: TRBJ2-3; v_gene: TRBV7-2; abundance: .; CDR3aa: CASSSVYNTQYF; CDR3nt: TGTGCCAGCAGCTCCGTATATAATACGCAGTATTTT
d_gene: TRBD1; j_gene: TRBJ1-2; v_gene: TRBV10-3; abundance: .; CDR3aa: CAIGGTGPKYGYTF; CDR3nt: TGTGCCATCGGAGGGACAGGGCCTAAGTATGGCTACACCTTC
d_gene: .; j_gene: TRBJ1-1; v_gene: TRBV9; abundance: .; CDR3aa: CASSVATGDRVFF; CDR3nt: TGTGCCAGCAGCGTAGCTACAGGAGATCGGGTTTTCTTT
d_gene: TRBD1; j_gene: TRBJ2-5; v_gene: TRBV5-1; abundance: .; CDR3aa: CASRLGTGQETQYF; CDR3nt: TGCGCCAGCAGATTAGGGACAGGACAAGAGACCCAGTACTTC
d_gene: TRBD2; j_gene: TRBJ2-5; v_gene: TRBV4-1; abundance: once; CDR3aa: CASSLVGLAGGPQETQYF; CDR3nt: TGCGCCAGCAGCCTTGTGGGACTAGCGGGAGGGCCCCAAGAGACCCAGTACTTC
d_gene: TRBD1; j_gene: TRBJ2-7; v_gene: TRBV5-6; abundance: .; CDR3aa: CASTRDRGPYEQYF; CDR3nt: TGTGCCAGCACCCGGGACAGGGGGCCCTACGAGCAGTACTTC
d_gene: .; j_gene: TRBJ1-3; v_gene: TRBV19; abundance: few; CDR3aa: CASSIGSRIYGNTIYF; CDR3nt: TGTGCCAGTAGTATAGGCTCGCGGATTTACGGAAACACCATATATTTT
d_gene: .; j_gene: TRBJ2-1; v_gene: TRBV27; abundance: .; CDR3aa: CASSGLQSSYNEQFF; CDR3nt: TGTGCCAGCAGTGGGCTACAGAGCTCCTACAATGAGCAGTTCTTC
d_gene: .; j_gene: TRBJ1-3; v_gene: TRBV29-1; abundance: .; CDR3aa: CSVGTGSLGNTIYF; CDR3nt: TGCAGCGTTGGTACAGGGAGTCTGGGAAACACCATATATTTT
d_gene: TRBD1; j_gene: TRBJ2-5; v_gene: TRBV29-1; abundance: .; CDR3aa: CSVEDRRGRETQYF; CDR3nt: TGCAGCGTTGAAGATCGCAGGGGGCGAGAGACCCAGTACTTC
d_gene: TRBD1; j_gene: TRBJ2-2; v_gene: TRBV29-1; abundance: .; CDR3aa: CSLSPPGQGFTGELFF; CDR3nt: TGCAGCTTGTCACCCCCGGGACAGGGTTTCACCGGGGAGCTGTTTTTT
d_gene: TRBD2; j_gene: TRBJ2-1; v_gene: TRBV6-5; abundance: .; CDR3aa: CASTLRASGYNEQFF; CDR3nt: TGTGCCAGCACCCTACGGGCTAGCGGCTACAATGAGCAGTTCTTC
d_gene: TRBD2; j_gene: TRBJ2-1; v_gene: TRBV29-1; abundance: .; CDR3aa: CSVANSGRAFSSYNEQFF; CDR3nt: TGCAGCGTCGCTAATAGCGGGAGGGCCTTTAGCTCCTACAATGAGCAGTTCTTC
d_gene: .; j_gene: TRBJ2-3; v_gene: TRBV9; abundance: .; CDR3aa: CASSENPLTDTQYF; CDR3nt: TGTGCCAGCAGCGAGAACCCCCTAACAGATACGCAGTATTTT
d_gene: TRBD1; j_gene: TRBJ1-2; v_gene: TRBV6-5; abundance: .; CDR3aa: CASRGTGAPNYGYTF; CDR3nt: TGTGCCAGCAGGGGGACAGGGGCCCCTAACTATGGCTACACCTTC
d_gene: .; j_gene: TRBJ1-2; v_gene: TRBV10-3; abundance: .; CDR3aa: CAISENRDYGYTF; CDR3nt: TGTGCCATCAGTGAGAACAGAGACTATGGCTACACCTTC
d_gene: .; j_gene: TRBJ2-3; v_gene: TRBV19; abundance: .; CDR3aa: CASSPTGRGADTQYF; CDR3nt: TGTGCCAGTAGTCCCACAGGGAGAGGGGCAGATACGCAGTATTTT
d_gene: TRBD2; j_gene: TRBJ2-2; v_gene: TRBV27; abundance: .; CDR3aa: CASSSREGNTGELFF; CDR3nt: TGTGCCAGCAGTTCGCGGGAGGGCAACACCGGGGAGCTGTTTTTT
d_gene: .; j_gene: TRBJ1-1; v_gene: TRBV5-1; abundance: .; CDR3aa: CASRRGLQAFF; CDR3nt: TGCGCCAGCCGCCGAGGGTTGCAAGCTTTCTTT